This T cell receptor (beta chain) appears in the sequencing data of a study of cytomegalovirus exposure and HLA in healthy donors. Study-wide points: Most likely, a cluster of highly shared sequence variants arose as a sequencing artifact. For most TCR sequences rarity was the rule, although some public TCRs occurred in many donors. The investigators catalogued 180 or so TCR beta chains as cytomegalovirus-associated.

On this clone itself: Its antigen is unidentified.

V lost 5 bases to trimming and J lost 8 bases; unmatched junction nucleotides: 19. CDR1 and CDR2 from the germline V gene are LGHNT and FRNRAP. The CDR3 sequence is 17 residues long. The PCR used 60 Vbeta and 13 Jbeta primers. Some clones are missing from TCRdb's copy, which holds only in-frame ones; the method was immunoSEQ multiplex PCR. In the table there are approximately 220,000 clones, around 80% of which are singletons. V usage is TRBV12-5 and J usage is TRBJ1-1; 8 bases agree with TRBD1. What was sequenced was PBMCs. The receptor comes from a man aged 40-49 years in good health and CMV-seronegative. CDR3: CASGLIRTGLVFTEAFF. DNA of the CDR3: TGTGCTAGTGGTCTCATCCGGACAGGGTTGGTGTTCACCGAAGCTTTCTTT.